The 2 T cell receptor beta chains presented below share a single source sample, sequenced in a study of T cell responses to AZD1222 COVID-19 vaccine. Sequenced by immunoSEQ multiplex PCR; TCRdb stores in-frame clones only, minus some. The sample includes about 140,000 clones, roughly 85% of them seen just once. The sample here was peripheral blood, taken 28 days after the second dose of the MenACWY control vaccine. These receptors all stem from an adult who received the MenACWY meningococcal vaccine as a control.

The chain has TRBV7-9 and TRBJ1-6, with D possibly being TRBD1 (6 bases). V shed 5 bases and J shed 0 bases, with 17 bases lying between them. The CDR3 contains 18 residues. CDR1 SEHNR and CDR2 FQNEAQ come from the germline V gene (reference sequence). The CDR3: CASSPRLGGNSYNSPLHF. For the CDR3, the DNA is TGTGCCAGCAGCCCGAGGTTAGGGGGGAACTCCTATAATTCACCCCTCCACTTT.

V and J are TRBV13 and TRBJ1-1; TRBD1 agrees at 8 bases. Unmatched junction bases numbered 8, after V lost 5 bases and J lost 3 bases. The length of the CDR3 is 15 residues. Germline CDR1 reads PRHDT; CDR2 reads FYEKMQ (reference sequence). CDR3 in DNA: TGTGCCAGCAGCCTACTTGACAGGGGCGACACTGAAGCTTTCTTT. Its translation is CASSLLDRGDTEAFF.